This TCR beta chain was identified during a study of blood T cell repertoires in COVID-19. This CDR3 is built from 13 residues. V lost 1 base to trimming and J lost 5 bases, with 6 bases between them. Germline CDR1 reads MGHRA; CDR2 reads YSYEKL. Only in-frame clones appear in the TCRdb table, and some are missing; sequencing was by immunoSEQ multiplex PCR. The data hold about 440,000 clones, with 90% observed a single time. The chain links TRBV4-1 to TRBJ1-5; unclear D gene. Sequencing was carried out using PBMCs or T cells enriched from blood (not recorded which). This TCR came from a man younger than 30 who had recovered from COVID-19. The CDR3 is CASSQVSDQPQHF. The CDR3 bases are TGCGCCAGCAGCCAAGTGTCAGATCAGCCCCAGCATTTT.